The sequence of this T cell receptor beta chain was determined in a study of CD8+ T cells in alopecia areata. Study results and caveats: Scalp specimens additionally yield sequences from normal skin's resident alphabeta T cells. Clonality was higher in lesional than normal scalp, especially in alopecia totalis/universalis.

J was trimmed by 0 bases and V by 4 bases; bases with no gene match: 8. The CDR3 runs 17 residues. Germline V gene sequence: CDR1 SNHLY, CDR2 FYNNEI. A note on this clone: The antigen remains unidentified.

RNA extraction was followed by reverse transcription into cDNA, which acted as the sequencing template. The assay was immunoSEQ multiplex PCR, and TCRdb's table has in-frame clones only and misses some. The sample has some 82,000 clones; 45% to 60% are singletons. The sequence was collected from a human donor with alopecia areata. This sequence joins TRBV2 and TRBJ2-2; TRBD1 agrees at 7 bases. Material: NKG2D-high CD8+ T cells sorted from blood. CDR3 in DNA: TGTGCCAGCAGTGGAGAGGACAGGCGAACGAACACCGGGGAGCTGTTTTTT. It encodes CASSGEDRRTNTGELFF.